A single sample gave rise to the 27 T cell receptor beta chains below, sequenced in a study of type 1 regulatory T cells. TCRdb redid the calling of the reads with MiXCR, one entry per CDR3 protein. This table has fewer than 80,000 distinct CDR3 sequences, about 20% appearing once. General observations from the study: Type 1 regulatory T cells had a more restricted TCR repertoire than non-type 1 regulatory T cells.

The antigens of these receptors remain unknown. Sequencing was done on a sample of cultured type 1 regulatory T (Tr1) cells, either the whole culture or a sorted fraction (not recorded which). These receptors were collected from a human donor in good health.

In this sample, this clonotype turned up many times. The gene calls are TRBV5-1 and TRBJ2-7, with TRBD1 matching over 8 bases. The germline V gene encodes CDR1 SGHRS and CDR2 YFSETQ. This CDR3 has 14 amino acids. After removal of 4 bases from V and 3 bases from J, the junction contained 6 bases not matched to a gene. The CDR3 is CASSRGQVDYEQYF. The CDR3 DNA reads as TGCGCCAGCAGCCGGGGACAGGTGGACTACGAGCAGTACTTC.

The chain uses TRBV24-1 and TRBJ2-1; TRBD1 might be the D (6 bases). V lost 7 bases to trimming and J lost 1 base, with 13 bases between them. The CDR3 runs 15 residues. The germline CDR1 and CDR2 sequences are KGHDR and SFDVKD. DNA of the CDR3: TGTGCCACCAGCTCCAACAGGGTGTCCTACAATGAGCAGTTCTTC. Residues: CATSSNRVSYNEQFF.

The chain has TRBV7-9 and TRBJ1-1, with 10 bases identical to TRBD1. The J segment lost 4 bases and the V segment lost 6 bases, leaving 14 bases of the junction unmatched. Looked up from germline, CDR1 is SEHNR and CDR2 is FQNEAQ (reference sequence). There are 17 residues in the CDR3. The chain's CDR3 is CASSIMRGQGLTTEAFF. The CDR3 DNA sequence: TGTGCCAGCAGTATAATGCGGGGACAGGGGCTGACCACTGAAGCTTTCTTT. Drawing the rest from reference TRBV7-9 and TRBJ1-1, the complete variable domain is DTGVSQNPRHKITKRGQNVTFRCDPISEHNRLYWYRQTLGQGPEFLTYFQNEAQLEKSRLLSDRFSAERPKGSFSTLEIQRTEQGDSAMYLCASSIMRGQGLTTEAFFGQGTRLTVV.

The rearrangement links TRBV6-5 to TRBJ2-7; D unclear. The V and J ends lost 6 bases and 0 bases respectively, with 12 bases between them. This CDR3 spans 14 amino acids. Germline lookup yields CDR1 MNHEY and CDR2 SVGAGI. The chain's CDR3 is CASSPDGASYEQYF. Written as DNA, the CDR3 is TGTGCCAGCAGCCCCGACGGCGCCTCCTACGAGCAGTACTTC.

This clonotype was recorded a few times. Here the CDR3 reads CASSRIPRSIMHQPQHF. CDR3 nucleotides: TGTGCCAGCAGCCGAATCCCCAGGAGTATTATGCATCAGCCCCAGCATTTT. The rearrangement joins TRBV12-3 or TRBV12-4 to TRBJ1-5; D remains ambiguous. Trimming stripped 6 bases from V and 5 bases from J, with 23 bases between. The CDR3 has 17 residues.

This chain connects TRBV18 to TRBJ1-5; 9 nucleotides line up with TRBD1. The germline CDR1 and CDR2 sequences are KGHSH and LQKENI. V was pared by 5 bases and J by 6 bases, with 8 bases of the junction left unmatched. The CDR3 has 15 amino acids. CDR3 sequence (DNA): TGTGCCAGCTCAGAATTGGACAGGGGAGTTCAGCCCCAGCATTTT. This gives the protein CASSELDRGVQPQHF.

At least ten counts were recorded for this clonotype. The genes are TRBV9 and TRBJ1-2, with D maybe TRBD1 (5 bases). Trimming pared 4 bases from V and 4 bases from J, leaving 11 bases between. The length of the CDR3 is 13 residues. Germline V lookup: CDR1 SGDLS, CDR2 YYNGEE. Here the CDR3 DNA reads TGTGCCAGCAGCATGCCGGGACCCTATGGCTACACCTTC. It codes for CASSMPGPYGYTF.

Of note for this clonotype: No DNA is shown, since the ends of the CDR3 on it are uncertain; the CDR3 is the one TCRdb lists. The V and J genes are TRBV28 and TRBJ2-7; the table's D call TRBD1 went unverified against the DNA. Including both end residues, the CDR3 is 21 amino acids long. In germline, CDR1 is MDHEN, CDR2 SYDVKM. CDR3 residues: CASSFYICSALRQGVLDEQYF.

The V gene is TRBV12-3 or TRBV12-4, the J gene TRBJ1-5; 8 bases are a match to TRBD1. The CDR3 contains 15 residues. V was clipped by 2 bases and J by 6 bases; unmatched bases: 6. The CDR3: CASSLRTGRGQPQHF. Here the CDR3 DNA reads TGTGCCAGCAGTTTAAGGACAGGGAGGGGTCAGCCCCAGCATTTT.

The rearrangement links TRBV3-1 to TRBJ2-7; 10 bases fit TRBD2. The CDR3 contains 17 residues. Trimming cost V 4 bases and J 2 bases; bases outside gene matches: 11. Germline loops: CDR1 LGHDT, CDR2 YNNKEL (reference sequence). CDR3 residues: CASSRVTGTSVPYEQYF. DNA of the CDR3: TGTGCCAGCAGCCGAGTTACCGGGACTAGCGTACCCTACGAGCAGTACTTC.

The sample holds a few counts of this clonotype. The chain employs TRBV28 and TRBJ1-2; no firm D call. CDR1 is MDHEN and CDR2 is SYDVKM in the germline V gene. Trimming shortened V by 4 bases and J by 2 bases, and 5 bases separated the two germline ends. The CDR3 sequence is 12 residues long. As DNA, the CDR3 is TGTGCCAGCAGTTGGAGAAACTATGGCTACACCTTC. This translates into CASSWRNYGYTF.

The chain uses TRBV28 and TRBJ2-2; 7 bases align to TRBD2. The V segment lost 11 bases and the J segment 5 bases; nucleotides outside the gene matches: 11. The CDR3 contains 14 residues. The germline gives CDR1 MDHEN, CDR2 SYDVKM. The CDR3 bases are TGTGCCGCCGGCGCGGGAGTTCGAACCGGGGAGCTGTTTTTT. Protein product: CAAGAGVRTGELFF.

This clonotype was detected a few times. This rearrangement joins TRBV27 to TRBJ2-5; TRBD2 might be the D (6 bases). This CDR3 has 15 amino acids. Per the germline V gene, CDR1 is MNHEY and CDR2 is SMNVEV (reference sequence). Between the trimmed V and J ends, which lost 6 bases and 0 bases, there was a span of 14 bases. CDR3 coding DNA: TGTGCCAGCAGGGGGCGGGGATGGGACCAAGAGACCCAGTACTTC. Its protein is CASRGRGWDQETQYF.

There are a few counts of this clonotype. The rearrangement links TRBV2 to TRBJ2-3, with no clear D. From germline, CDR1 is SNHLY and CDR2 FYNNEI. With 5 bases removed from V and 2 bases from J, the gap between germline ends came to 2 bases. The CDR3 has 11 residues. CDR3: CASSTTDTQYF. Here the CDR3 DNA reads TGTGCCAGCAGTACCACAGATACGCAGTATTTT.

This clonotype has ten or more counts. The chain recombines TRBV7-2 with TRBJ2-5; no firm D call. V was trimmed by 1 base and J by 1 base, leaving 4 bases between them. Germline loops: CDR1 SGHTA, CDR2 FQGNSA. This CDR3 contains 13 residues. This chain's CDR3 is CASSLVGQETQYF. The CDR3 region has the DNA TGTGCCAGCAGCTTAGTAGGCCAAGAGACCCAGTACTTC.

The J gene is TRBJ2-7, the V gene TRBV11-2; no firm D call. Germline assignment: CDR1 SGHAT and CDR2 FQNNGV. This CDR3 has 15 amino acids. V dropped 5 bases and J dropped 2 bases, with 16 bases sitting between them. The CDR3 spells CASSVRKRLTYEQYF. In DNA form, the CDR3 reads TGTGCCAGCAGCGTCAGGAAGCGCCTCACCTACGAGCAGTACTTC.

The chain combines TRBV24-1 with TRBJ2-1, with 8 positions matching TRBD2. Germline CDR1 and CDR2: KGHDR and SFDVKD. The CDR3 consists of 15 residues. V lost 6 bases, J lost 0 bases, and 3 bases stayed unmatched. CDR3 DNA sequence: TGTGCCACCAGTTCGAGCGGGAGCTCCTACAATGAGCAGTTCTTC. Translation gives CATSSSGSSYNEQFF.

The V gene is TRBV7-8, the J gene TRBJ2-7; TRBD1 agrees at 7 bases. This CDR3 has 16 amino acids. In germline, CDR1 is SGHVS, CDR2 FQNEAQ. With 5 bases clipped from V and 0 bases from J, the junction kept 10 bases outside the gene matches. The CDR3: CASSPRGIDYSYEQYF. The CDR3 DNA is TGTGCCAGCAGCCCCAGGGGGATTGACTACTCCTACGAGCAGTACTTC.

The V call is TRBV15, the J call TRBJ2-1, with D possibly TRBD2 on 6 matching bases. CDR3 size: 16 residues. The V end was cut by 5 bases, the J end by 0 bases, with 14 bases between. Germline V gene data show CDR1 as LNHNV and CDR2 as YYDKDF (reference sequence). The CDR3 reads CATSSPGGSSYNEQFF. DNA of the CDR3: TGTGCCACCAGCTCCCCCGGAGGGAGCTCCTACAATGAGCAGTTCTTC. Looking up the rest from reference TRBV15 and TRBJ2-1 gives the full variable domain: DAMVIQNPRYQVTQFGKPVTLSCSQTLNHNVMYWYQQKSSQAPKLLFHYYDKDFNNEADTPDNFQSRRPNTSFCFLDIRSPGLGDTAMYLCATSSPGGSSYNEQFFGPGTRLTVL.

The chain links TRBV5-1 to TRBJ2-5; D is unresolved. The CDR3 contains 13 residues. CDR1 and CDR2 from the germline V gene are SGHRS and YFSETQ. V was trimmed by 0 bases and J by 2 bases, leaving 5 bases between them. The DNA for the CDR3 is TGCGCCAGCAGCTTGGGTTCTCAAGAGACCCAGTACTTC. This gives the protein CASSLGSQETQYF.

A few counts support this clonotype. This chain uses TRBV12-3 or TRBV12-4 with TRBJ1-2; D is uncertain. The V and J ends lost 5 bases and 5 bases respectively, with 15 bases between them. The CDR3 covers 14 residues. The CDR3 protein is CASSPMGYIYGYTF. Here the CDR3 DNA reads TGTGCCAGCAGTCCTATGGGTTATATTTATGGCTACACCTTC.

V gene TRBV20-1 combines with J gene TRBJ2-1; possible D gene TRBD2, 6 bases. Germline assignment: CDR1 DFQATT and CDR2 SNEGSKA (reference sequence). CDR3 length: 16 amino acids. Trimming left V 0 bases short and J 8 bases short, with 20 bases between. Written as DNA, the CDR3 is TGCAGTGCTAGAGATAAGAGGGACGGGAGTCAGGATGAGCAGTTCTTC. This codes for CSARDKRDGSQDEQFF.

This clonotype has more than one count but fewer than ten. The chain has TRBV11-2 and TRBJ2-5; unclear D gene. Per germline, CDR1 SGHAT and CDR2 FQNNGV. The CDR3 is made up of 13 amino acids. V dropped 3 bases and J dropped 5 bases, with 10 bases sitting between them. The CDR3 DNA reads TGTGCCAGCAGCTTTCCACCCGGGGAGACCCAGTACTTC. Translated, it gives CASSFPPGETQYF.

The sample holds many counts of this clonotype. This chain uses TRBV6-5 with TRBJ2-1; 13 nucleotides agree with TRBD2. CDR1 and CDR2 from the germline V gene are MNHEY and SVGAGI. The CDR3 extends over 13 amino acids. Unmatched junction bases numbered 9, after V lost 7 bases and J lost 15 bases. CDR3: CASTRGLAGAWFF. The DNA of the CDR3 is TGTGCCAGCACCAGAGGACTAGCGGGAGCCTGGTTCTTC.

This rearrangement joins TRBV5-1 to TRBJ2-7; 9 bases fit TRBD1. Trimming removed 3 bases from V and 6 bases from J; junction bases left unmatched: 4. The V gene's germline CDR1 is SGHRS and CDR2 YFSETQ. There are 13 residues in the CDR3. CDR3 in amino acids: CASSWDRDTEQYF. CDR3 DNA sequence: TGCGCCAGCAGCTGGGACAGGGACACCGAGCAGTACTTC.

This clonotype came up a few times. The rearrangement links TRBV7-2 to TRBJ1-1, with a possible D match to TRBD1 (5 bases). Germline V CDR1 and CDR2: SGHTA, FQGNSA. Trimming stripped 4 bases from V and 11 bases from J, with 17 bases between. This CDR3 has 13 residues. CDR3 sequence reads: CASSSQRGELAFF. Written as DNA, the CDR3 is TGTGCCAGCAGCTCCCAGCGAGGGGAATTGGCTTTCTTT.

The chain recombines TRBV6-6 with TRBJ2-1; D is perhaps TRBD1 or TRBD2 (5 bases each). CDR1 is MNHNY, CDR2 SVGAGI, per germline (reference sequence). This CDR3 spans 13 amino acids. The V gene lost 3 bases and the J gene lost 10 bases, with 13 bases spanning the gap. The CDR3 coding sequence is TGTGCCAGCAGTTATGCAGGGAGAGGCGAGCAGTTCTTC. Protein sequence: CASSYAGRGEQFF.